This T cell receptor (beta chain) was obtained from a study of T cell responses to AZD1222 COVID-19 vaccine. Profiled with immunoSEQ multiplex PCR; TCRdb holds only in-frame clones, not every one. The sample consists of about 140,000 clones, 85% to 90% of them appearing once. Germline V gene data show CDR1 as MNHEY and CDR2 as SMNVEV (reference sequence). The V and J ends lost 5 bases and 4 bases respectively, with 11 bases between them. This CDR3 has 13 residues. Findings and limits, study-wide: White British people made up most donors, females outnumbered males, and clonal diversity was possibly underestimated. Spike regions recognized by vaccine-associated CD4 TCRs spanned the protein, led by 160-218 and 743-854. Baseline seropositivity occurred in only a handful of AZD1222 recipients. The peak T cell response came first, and repertoires were sampled only after it.

As concerns this clone: Its specificity is not known.

This chain joins TRBV27 and TRBJ1-2, with a weak D call TRBD1 (5 bases). The receptor comes from an adult in good health. The source material was peripheral blood, sampled on day 0 of AZD1222 vaccination. The CDR3 coding sequence is TGTGCCAGCAGTACCCCGGGGGGCTATGGCTACACCTTC. This encodes CASSTPGGYGYTF.